This TCR beta chain was found in a study of cytomegalovirus exposure and HLA in healthy donors (dated 2017 in TCRdb). For context, the study as a whole: In an earlier analysis of approximately 640 of the donors, about 260 Gb of sequence data and 120 million or so unique TCR beta sequences from 180 million or so T cells were reported. Approximately 310 gigabases of sequencing data and around 80 million unique TCR sequences made up an early release that covered around 640 HLA-typed donors. Of the roughly 400 genotyped donors, approximately 83% fell in the genetic ancestry cluster associated with self-reported Caucasian donors. The study aimed to test whether signatures of past pathogen exposure could be identified by cataloging public T cell receptors. The study profiled the T cell repertoires of 550 to 700 subjects by immunosequencing and related them to cytomegalovirus serostatus. In addition to the first cohort of 650 to 800 subjects, a separate validation cohort of over 90 different subjects was used. High-throughput TCR immunosequencing, statistical association of individual TCRs with disease status, and machine learning were combined to predict cytomegalovirus infection status. A later analysis re-analyzed previously published TCR beta repertoires from 600 to 850 donors and added high-resolution HLA genotyping to study TCR occurrence patterns. The later analysis used no new phenotypic data to find candidate immune exposures, relying instead on TCR beta sequences and their occurrence across donors. An earlier analysis of 587 of the donors used high-throughput TCR beta sequencing to judge whether each TCR beta V gene segment behaved as functional or pseudogenic. Donor age, sex, ethnicity and CMV serostatus were collected together with the repertoire data. A later genetic analysis used genome-wide SNP genotypes for about 60% of the roughly 670 donors, treating that subset as a discovery cohort. Every discovery cohort repertoire had been produced on one sequencing platform. HLA typing covered class I and class II loci at four-digit resolution. Typing coverage varied by locus: roughly 629-630 donors for A, B, C, DRB1 and DQB1; under 550 for DQA1; 600 to 610 for DPA1; some 470 for DPB1. Several DR-DQ haplotypes were handled as single units for association and clustering because linkage in the cohort was strong. Among some 410 genotyped donors of the cohort, an average of 235,054 unique TCR beta nucleotide sequences were sequenced per donor, about a sixth of them non-productive.

Library method: the immunoSEQ multiplex PCR assay. For the multiplex PCR, a mixture combining 60 forward primers for TCR Vbeta segments and 13 reverse primers for TCR Jbeta segments was used. Amplification of the CDR3 region of rearranged TCR beta genes was performed with a multiplex PCR assay on genomic DNA. The Illumina HiSeq System was used to sequence the amplified TCR beta libraries as 87-base-pair reads. For the original study's pipeline: A later analysis counted about 80 million unique TCR beta chains across the 550 to 800 repertoires, and 9 million to 14 million of these chains were shared by at least two donors. A nearest-neighbor algorithm error-corrected the raw reads and collapsed the reads into unique sequences, merging closely related sequences to remove PCR and sequencing errors. CDR3 sequences were aligned to IMGT reference sequences to assign V, D and J gene segments. Each retained sequence needed at least a six-nucleotide match to both a V gene segment and a J gene segment. Rearrangements were classified as productive when the CDR3 lacked stop codons and remained in frame with V and J, and all other rearrangements were classified as non-productive. Following IMGT convention, CDR3 was defined as the stretch from the second conserved V-encoded cysteine up to the conserved J-encoded phenylalanine. In an earlier analysis of 500 to 650 of the donors, sequences lacking an unambiguous match to a single V gene segment were excluded. An earlier analysis of under 750 of the donors called V segments functional above 56.7% productive rearrangements and segregating when the between-donor standard deviation exceeded 5%. A statistical classification framework was built for diagnosing cytomegalovirus status from the catalog of TCR beta chain sequences. In a later analysis, TCR nucleotide sequences were compared against IMGT/GENE-DB human TR gene sequences so that V and J genes could be assigned. The TCRdist pipeline was used in a later analysis to assign CDR3 sequences and most-parsimonious VDJ recombination scenarios. A later analysis defined each TCR beta chain by its CDR3 amino acid sequence plus V-gene family, and excluded reads lacking a unique V-gene family. As a way to deal with suspected cross-contamination and a sequencing artifact, a later analysis dropped roughly 600 nucleotide sequences that were highly shared and had low generation probability. For each public chain, a later analysis derived a clonal expansion index from normalized ranks of inferred template counts within each repertoire. A later analysis computed generation probabilities with a VDJ recombination model fitted to out-of-frame rearrangements, and checked the results against IGoR. In a later analysis, hypergeometric tests were used to score TCR-TCR, TCR-HLA and TCR-CMV co-occurrence, with a repertoire-size bias correction applied to TCR pairs. A later analysis estimated false discovery rates by permuting HLA or CMV assignments 20 times. In a later analysis, co-occurring TCRs were grouped using DBSCAN, and TCRdist sequence similarity was added for clustering within HLA-allele-positive subsets. Repertoires with fewer than 30,000 or more than 120,000 public chains, plus five repertoires with anomalous nucleotide sharing, were excluded from co-occurrence clustering. TCRdb retrieved this table from immuneACCESS and kept in-frame rearrangements only. Not all clones are present; in checked studies, unresolved V genes account for under half, and no reason is known for the remainder. The V and J calls and clone size are taken from that table; D and trimming were inferred from the DNA. The table for this sample lists around 200,000 clones; around 80% of them were counted only once. The leading ten clones occupy less than 2.5% of the sample.

What the authors observed across the whole study: An association between a missense DCLRE1C variant and V-gene and J-gene trimming of TCR beta chains was found in a later genetic analysis and replicated in an independent cohort. This cohort had only TCR beta chains sequenced, and the lack of alpha or paired-chain data limited which features could be detected. Most CMV-associated TCR beta chains appeared to be HLA-restricted in a later analysis, and the HLA associations seemed to be driven largely by CMV exposure. According to a later genetic analysis, donors in an Asian-associated ancestry cluster had fewer N-insertions in productive TCRs than the approximately 700-donor mean. In a later analysis, HLA-associated TCR beta chains were found to be more clonally expanded and to have lower generation probabilities than equally common non-associated chains. In a later analysis, TCR association rates were found to vary across HLA loci, with the most associated TCRs seen for DRB1 alleles and the fewest for HLA-C alleles. The study gave a list of roughly 150 TCR beta chains associated with cytomegalovirus. At a false discovery rate of 0.05, a later analysis linked roughly 17,000 TCR beta sequences to specific HLA alleles. In both the original and validation cohorts, the classifier was reported to diagnose cytomegalovirus status with high specificity and sensitivity. A further reported finding was that TCR beta sequences accurately predicted the HLA-A and HLA-B alleles for most subjects in the first cohort. Because counts were too low, around 18 rarely observed V segments, including chromosome 9 orphons, were left out of the earlier analysis of 500 to 750 of the donors. Because some donors lacked HLA typing at each locus, the association tests relied only on the typed subset. Presence/absence analyses assumed roughly uniform sequencing depth across donors, an assumption that may not hold. The authors suggested that the approach could potentially be generalized to other disease states and immunological phenotypes. A later analysis reported that several top co-occurrence clusters appeared linked to parvovirus B19, influenza, CMV and Epstein-Barr virus. In vitro tests confirmed that three of the cytomegalovirus-associated TCR beta chains recognize cytomegalovirus antigens. In an earlier analysis of roughly 500 of the donors, most TCR beta V segments appeared in productive rearrangements about 87% or about 30% of the time, broadly matching IMGT annotations. When HLA alleles, especially DR and DQ, strongly co-occurred, attributing TCR associations to individual alleles was difficult. Most TCR sequences were seen in very few donors, while some public TCRs were found in many individuals. The sequencing pipeline was judged likely to have produced a cluster of highly shared sequence variants as a technical artifact. CMV serostatus was the only immune exposure information available for the cohort. Correlated functional status among segregating V segments might reflect linkage disequilibrium, but an unknown experimental factor could not be ruled out.

The cohort comprised some 700 healthy bone marrow donors. Cohort members were all nominally healthy when sampled, although unrecorded immune exposures were likely present. The donor was CMV seronegative and belonged to the group of under 400 seronegative cohort members. A peripheral blood sample was collected from each donor, and TCR beta sequencing was performed on peripheral blood mononuclear cells. The Qiagen DNeasy Blood Extraction Kit was used to extract genomic DNA from the blood cell samples. On this clone itself: Which antigen it targets is not known. There are no base qualities to consult, and no much larger clone falls within one base.

What was sequenced was PBMCs. The sequence derives from a woman aged 45-65 years in good health and CMV-seronegative.

The DNA reads as follows: TGTGCCAGCGGACACCCGCGGACAGGGGAAAAACTGTTTTTT. Its protein is CASGHPRTGEKLFF. The sequence links TRBV28 to TRBJ1-4; the junction holds 8 bases that match TRBD1. Germline trimming: 8 bases from V, 8 bases from J; junction bases outside gene matches: 10. In the germline V gene, CDR1 corresponds to MDHEN and CDR2 to SYDVKM. Spanning cysteine to phenylalanine, the CDR3 consists of 14 amino acids. The CDR3 DNA has 42 bases and is translated from base 1. This CDR3, with the reference TRBV28 and TRBJ1-4 proteins standing in past its ends, gives the full variable domain DVKVTQSSRYLVKRTGEKVFLECVQDMDHENMFWYRQDPGLGLRLIYFSYDVKMKEKGDIPEGYSVSREKKERFSLILESASTNQTSMYLCASGHPRTGEKLFFGSGTQLSVL.